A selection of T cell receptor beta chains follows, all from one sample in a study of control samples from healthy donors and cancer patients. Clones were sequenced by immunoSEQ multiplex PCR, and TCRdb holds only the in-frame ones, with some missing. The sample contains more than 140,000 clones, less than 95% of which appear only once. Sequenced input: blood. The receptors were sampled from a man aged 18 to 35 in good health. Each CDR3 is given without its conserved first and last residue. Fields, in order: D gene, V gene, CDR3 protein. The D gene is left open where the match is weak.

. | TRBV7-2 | ASSHGNEQY
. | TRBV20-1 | SARPETEAF
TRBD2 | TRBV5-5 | ASSRGEITYEQY
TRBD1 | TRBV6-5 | ASSYSGQGNYGYT
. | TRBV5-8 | ASSSNQPQH
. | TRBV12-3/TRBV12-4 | ASSLGGPETQY
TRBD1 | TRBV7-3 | ASSLAGGNGYT
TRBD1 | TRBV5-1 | ASSVDRSAAF
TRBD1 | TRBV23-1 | ASRLAGQGAQGRATEAF
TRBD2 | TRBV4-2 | ASSQVLAGGPLTDTQY
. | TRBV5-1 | ASSLAGVSGANVLT
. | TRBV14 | ASSPGVSYEQY
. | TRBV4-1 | ASSQGMGANNEQF
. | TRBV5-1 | ASSLAVGTSGYT
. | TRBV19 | ASSLTFTGTRTFRSSYEQY
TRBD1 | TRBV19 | ASSMGAGGHQPQH
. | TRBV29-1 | SVDLQGRYNEQF
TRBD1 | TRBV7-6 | ASSTGQGLTYNEQF
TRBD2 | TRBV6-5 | ASSYLSGGAHEQF
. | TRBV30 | ALALERDYYEQY
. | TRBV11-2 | ASSGGGTVNEKLF
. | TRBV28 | ASSTGGVGYT
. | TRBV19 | ASSKGTAALYEQY
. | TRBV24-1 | ATSDPLGQSGANVLT
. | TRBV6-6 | ASYGSTDTQY
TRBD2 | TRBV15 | ATSRVRGGGTYNEQF
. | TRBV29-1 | SVEDPQSYEQY
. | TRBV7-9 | ASSRSYEQY
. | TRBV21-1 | ASSTGNTIY
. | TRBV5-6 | ASSLKGGGSPLH
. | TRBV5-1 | ASSPSVSGNYEQY
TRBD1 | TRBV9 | ASSVGQGVEETQY
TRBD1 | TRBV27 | ASSVSGGDRYGYT
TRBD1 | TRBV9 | ASSVVPDRRMGTGELF
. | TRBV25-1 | ASSELRRVGETQY
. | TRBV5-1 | ASSLAGEVGNSPLH
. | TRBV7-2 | ASSLEVEPQH
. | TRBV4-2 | ASSQEGADSTGNTIY
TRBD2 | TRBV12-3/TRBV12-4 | ASNSGGPYEQY